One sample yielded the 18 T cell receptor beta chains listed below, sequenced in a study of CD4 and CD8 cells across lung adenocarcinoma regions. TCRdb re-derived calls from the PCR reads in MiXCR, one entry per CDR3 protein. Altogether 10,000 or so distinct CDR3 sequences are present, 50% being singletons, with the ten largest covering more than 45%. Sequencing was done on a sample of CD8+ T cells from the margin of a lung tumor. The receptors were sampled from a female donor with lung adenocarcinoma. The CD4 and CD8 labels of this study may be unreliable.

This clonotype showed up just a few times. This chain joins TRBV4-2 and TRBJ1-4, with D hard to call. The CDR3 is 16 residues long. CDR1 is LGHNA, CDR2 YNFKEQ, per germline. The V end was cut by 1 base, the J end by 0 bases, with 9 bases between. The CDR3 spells CASSQAARATNEKLFF. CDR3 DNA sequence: TGTGCCAGCAGCCAAGCCGCGAGAGCAACTAATGAAAAACTGTTTTTT.

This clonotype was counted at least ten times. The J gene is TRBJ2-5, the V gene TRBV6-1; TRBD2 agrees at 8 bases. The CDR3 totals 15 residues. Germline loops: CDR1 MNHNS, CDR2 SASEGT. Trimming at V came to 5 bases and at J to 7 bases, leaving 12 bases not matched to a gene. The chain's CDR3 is CASSTAGGLMGTQYF. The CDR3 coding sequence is TGTGCCAGCAGTACGGCGGGGGGCCTCATGGGGACCCAGTACTTC.

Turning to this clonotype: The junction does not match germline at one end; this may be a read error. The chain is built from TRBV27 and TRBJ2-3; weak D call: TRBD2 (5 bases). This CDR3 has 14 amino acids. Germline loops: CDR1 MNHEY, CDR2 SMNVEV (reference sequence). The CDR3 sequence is CAGSGGSFPDTQYF. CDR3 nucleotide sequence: TGTGCCGGCAGTGGAGGCTCATTCCCAGATACGCAGTATTTT.

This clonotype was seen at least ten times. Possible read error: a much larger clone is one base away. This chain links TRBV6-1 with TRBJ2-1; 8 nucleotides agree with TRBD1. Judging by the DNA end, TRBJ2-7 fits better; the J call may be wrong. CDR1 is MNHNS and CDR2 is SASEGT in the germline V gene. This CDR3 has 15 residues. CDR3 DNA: TGTGCCAGCAGTGACGGGACAGGTAGAGGATGGGAGCAGTACTTC. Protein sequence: CASSDGTGRGWEQYF.

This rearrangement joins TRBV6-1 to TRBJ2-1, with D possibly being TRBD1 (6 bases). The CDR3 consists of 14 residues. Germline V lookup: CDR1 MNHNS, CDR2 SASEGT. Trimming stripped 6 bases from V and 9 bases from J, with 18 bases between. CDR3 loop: CASSIERGFSEQFF. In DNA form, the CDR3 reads TGTGCCAGCAGCATAGAGAGGGGGTTCAGTGAGCAGTTCTTC.

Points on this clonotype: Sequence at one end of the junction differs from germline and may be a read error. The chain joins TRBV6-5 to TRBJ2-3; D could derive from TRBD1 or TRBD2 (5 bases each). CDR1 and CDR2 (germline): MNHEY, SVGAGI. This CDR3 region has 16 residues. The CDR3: CASRYLGAGNPDTQYF. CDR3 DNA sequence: TGTGCCAGCAGGTACCTCGGGGCAGGGAACCCAGATACCCAGTATTTC.

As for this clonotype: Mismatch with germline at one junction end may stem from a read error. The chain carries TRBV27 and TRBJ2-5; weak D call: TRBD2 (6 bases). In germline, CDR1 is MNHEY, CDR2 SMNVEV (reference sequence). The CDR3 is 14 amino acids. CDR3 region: CASSLGGTQGTQYF. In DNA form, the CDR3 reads TGTGCCAGCAGTTTAGGCGGGACCCAAGGTACCCAGTATTTC.

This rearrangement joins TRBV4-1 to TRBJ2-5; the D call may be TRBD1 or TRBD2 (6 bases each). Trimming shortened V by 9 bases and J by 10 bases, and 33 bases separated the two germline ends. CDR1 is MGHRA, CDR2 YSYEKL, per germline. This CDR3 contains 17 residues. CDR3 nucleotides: TGCGCCAGTTGCGAGGGGGTCGGGGGCCGTGACAAAAAGATCCAGTACTTC. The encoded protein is CASCEGVGGRDKKIQYF.

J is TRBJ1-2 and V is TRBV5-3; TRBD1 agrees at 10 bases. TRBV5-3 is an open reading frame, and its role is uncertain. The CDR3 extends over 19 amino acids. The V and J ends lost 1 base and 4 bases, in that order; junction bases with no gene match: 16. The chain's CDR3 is CARSLSRGTGERGGYGYTF. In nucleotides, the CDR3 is TGTGCCAGAAGCTTGTCGCGCGGGACAGGGGAACGGGGTGGCTATGGCTACACCTTC.

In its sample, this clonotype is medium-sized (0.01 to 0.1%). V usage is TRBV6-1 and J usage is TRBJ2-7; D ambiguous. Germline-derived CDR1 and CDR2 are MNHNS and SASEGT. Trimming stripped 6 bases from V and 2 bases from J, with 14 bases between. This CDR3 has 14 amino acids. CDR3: CASRNRKIPYEQYF. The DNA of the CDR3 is TGTGCCAGCAGGAATCGGAAGATCCCCTACGAGCAGTACTTC.

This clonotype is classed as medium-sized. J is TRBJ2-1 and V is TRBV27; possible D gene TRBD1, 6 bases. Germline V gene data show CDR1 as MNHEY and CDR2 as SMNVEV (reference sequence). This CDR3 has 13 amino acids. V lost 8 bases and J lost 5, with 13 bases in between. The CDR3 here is CASHDRYDNEQFF. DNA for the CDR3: TGTGCCAGCCACGACAGGTACGACAATGAGCAGTTCTTC.

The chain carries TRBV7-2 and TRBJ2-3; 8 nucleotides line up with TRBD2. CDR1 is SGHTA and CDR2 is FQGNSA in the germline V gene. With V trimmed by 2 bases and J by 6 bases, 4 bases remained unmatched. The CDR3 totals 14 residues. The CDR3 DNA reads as TGTGCCAGCAGCTTATGGGGACTAGGTGATACGCAGTATTTT. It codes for CASSLWGLGDTQYF.

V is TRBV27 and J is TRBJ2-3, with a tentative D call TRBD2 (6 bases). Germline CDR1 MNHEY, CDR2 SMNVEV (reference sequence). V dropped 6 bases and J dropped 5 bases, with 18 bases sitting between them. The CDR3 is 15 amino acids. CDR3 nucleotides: TGTGCCAGCAGACGCGGGGACCGGGGCCAAGATACGCAGTATTTT. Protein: CASRRGDRGQDTQYF.

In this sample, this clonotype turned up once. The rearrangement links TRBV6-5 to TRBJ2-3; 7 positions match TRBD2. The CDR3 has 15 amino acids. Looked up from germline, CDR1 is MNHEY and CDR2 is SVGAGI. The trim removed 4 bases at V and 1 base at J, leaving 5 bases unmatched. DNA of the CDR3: TGTGCCAGCAGTTGGGGCGGGAGCGGCACAGATACGCAGTATTTT. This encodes CASSWGGSGTDTQYF.

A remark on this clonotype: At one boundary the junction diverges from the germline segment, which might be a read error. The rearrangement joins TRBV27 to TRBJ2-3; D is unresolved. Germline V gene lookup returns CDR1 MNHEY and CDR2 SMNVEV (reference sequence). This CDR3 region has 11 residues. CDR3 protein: CASGPPNTLYF. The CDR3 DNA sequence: TGTGCCAGCGGTCCTCCAAATACGCTGTATTTC.

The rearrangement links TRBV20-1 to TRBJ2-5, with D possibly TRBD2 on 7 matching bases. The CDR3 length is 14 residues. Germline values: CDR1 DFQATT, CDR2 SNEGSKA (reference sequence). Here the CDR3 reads CGGPGGGVRETQYF. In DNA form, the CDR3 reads TGCGGGGGCCCGGGGGGCGGGGTCCGGGAGACCCAGTACTTC.

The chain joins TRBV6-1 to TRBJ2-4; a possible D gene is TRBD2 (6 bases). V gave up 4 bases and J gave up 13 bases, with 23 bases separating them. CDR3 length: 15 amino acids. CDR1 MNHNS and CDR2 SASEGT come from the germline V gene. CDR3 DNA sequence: TGTGCCAGCAGTGGTAGTAGCGGAACCCAAAACACCCAGTACTTC. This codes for CASSGSSGTQNTQYF.

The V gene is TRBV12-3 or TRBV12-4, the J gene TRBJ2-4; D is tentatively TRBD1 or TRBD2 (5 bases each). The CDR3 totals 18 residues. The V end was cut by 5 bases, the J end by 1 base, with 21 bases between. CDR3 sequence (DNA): TGTGCCAGCAGTGCCCGCGTGACGGGGCTTTGGGCCAAAAACATTCAGTACTTC. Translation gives CASSARVTGLWAKNIQYF.